Listed below are T cell receptor beta chains from one sample, sequenced in a study of T cells in Graves' hyperthyroidism and ophthalmopathy. From the multiplex PCR reads, TCRdb called clonotypes with MiXCR, one entry per CDR3 protein. The table includes over 400,000 distinct CDR3 sequences, approximately 14% detected once. The material sequenced was blood. These TCRs come from a man aged 18 to 30 with Graves' ophthalmopathy. Both conserved end residues are part of each CDR3. Each record gives: J gene, clone size, D gene, V gene, CDR3 protein, CDR3 DNA. A D gene is named only where the DNA matches it firmly. Where a row states a size, it is once, few, many or the class of an expanded clone; other rows omit it.

j_gene: TRBJ1-5
abundance: once
d_gene: TRBD1
v_gene: TRBV12-3/TRBV12-4
CDR3aa: CASRVQGAGQPQHF
CDR3nt: TGTGCCAGCAGAGTACAGGGGGCCGGACAGCCCCAGCATTTT

j_gene: TRBJ1-4
abundance: many
d_gene: NA
v_gene: TRBV2
CDR3aa: CASKHAGGGNEKLFF
CDR3nt: TGTGCCAGCAAGCATGCAGGTGGAGGGAATGAAAAACTGTTTTTT

j_gene: TRBJ2-5
abundance: NA
d_gene: TRBD2
v_gene: TRBV30
CDR3aa: CATGGRGWETQYF
CDR3nt: TGTGCAACCGGGGGGAGGGGATGGGAGACCCAGTACTTC

j_gene: TRBJ1-1
abundance: NA
d_gene: NA
v_gene: TRBV10-2
CDR3aa: CASSDPATEAFF
CDR3nt: TGCGCCAGCAGTGACCCCGCGACTGAAGCTTTCTTT

j_gene: TRBJ2-2
abundance: NA
d_gene: NA
v_gene: TRBV19
CDR3aa: CASSMGGEGGTGELFF
CDR3nt: TGTGCCAGTAGTATGGGTGGAGAGGGCGGCACCGGGGAGCTGTTTTTT

j_gene: TRBJ2-5
abundance: many
d_gene: TRBD2
v_gene: TRBV7-2
CDR3aa: CASSLASGGARETQYF
CDR3nt: TGTGCCAGCAGCTTAGCTAGCGGGGGGGCCCGGGAGACCCAGTACTTC

j_gene: TRBJ2-7
abundance: many
d_gene: NA
v_gene: TRBV29-1
CDR3aa: CSVRQGGAYEQYF
CDR3nt: TGCAGCGTCCGACAGGGAGGGGCCTACGAGCAGTACTTC

j_gene: TRBJ1-6
abundance: many
d_gene: NA
v_gene: TRBV12-3/TRBV12-4
CDR3aa: CASSDRKGFSGSYNSPLHF
CDR3nt: TGTGCCAGCAGCGACAGGAAAGGGTTCTCGGGCTCCTATAATTCACCCCTCCACTTT

j_gene: TRBJ2-2
abundance: NA
d_gene: TRBD2
v_gene: TRBV19
CDR3aa: CASMRGGLTGELFF
CDR3nt: TGTGCCAGTATGCGGGGGGGCCTCACCGGGGAGCTGTTTTTT

j_gene: TRBJ2-7
abundance: NA
d_gene: NA
v_gene: TRBV6-2/TRBV6-3
CDR3aa: CASSHGGGEQYF
CDR3nt: TGTGCCAGCAGTCACGGGGGCGGGGAGCAGTACTTC

j_gene: TRBJ1-1
abundance: many
d_gene: NA
v_gene: TRBV20-1
CDR3aa: CSAQGETEAFF
CDR3nt: TGCAGTGCTCAAGGGGAGACTGAAGCTTTCTTT

j_gene: TRBJ1-6
abundance: NA
d_gene: NA
v_gene: TRBV7-9
CDR3aa: CASSLVRTLGNSPLHF
CDR3nt: TGTGCCAGCAGCTTAGTCCGGACCCTAGGCAATTCACCCCTCCACTTT

j_gene: TRBJ2-5
abundance: few
d_gene: NA
v_gene: TRBV10-2
CDR3aa: CVKGETQYF
CDR3nt: TGCGTCAAAGGAGAGACCCAGTACTTC

j_gene: TRBJ1-4
abundance: many
d_gene: NA
v_gene: TRBV30
CDR3aa: CAWSSLSEKLFF
CDR3nt: TGTGCCTGGAGTTCACTATCCGAAAAACTGTTTTTT

j_gene: TRBJ2-5
abundance: many
d_gene: NA
v_gene: TRBV3-1
CDR3aa: CASSQDSNRVQYF
CDR3nt: TGTGCCAGCAGCCAAGATAGTAATAGAGTCCAGTACTTC

j_gene: TRBJ1-3
abundance: many
d_gene: NA
v_gene: TRBV12-3/TRBV12-4
CDR3aa: CASSPQDFSGNTIYF
CDR3nt: TGTGCCAGCAGTCCCCAGGATTTCTCTGGAAACACCATATATTTT

j_gene: TRBJ2-7
abundance: NA
d_gene: NA
v_gene: TRBV6-2/TRBV6-3
CDR3aa: CASSYSAGSSYEQYF
CDR3nt: TGTGCCAGCAGTTACTCGGCGGGGAGCTCCTACGAGCAGTACTTC

j_gene: TRBJ2-4
abundance: many
d_gene: NA
v_gene: TRBV20-1
CDR3aa: CSARDSWKNIQYF
CDR3nt: TGCAGTGCTAGAGACAGCTGGAAAAACATTCAGTACTTC

j_gene: TRBJ1-1
abundance: many
d_gene: NA
v_gene: TRBV3-1
CDR3aa: CASSQVGEAFF
CDR3nt: TGTGCCAGCAGCCAAGTGGGAGAAGCTTTCTTT

j_gene: TRBJ2-7
abundance: NA
d_gene: TRBD2
v_gene: TRBV3-1
CDR3aa: CASNLAGGREQYF
CDR3nt: TGTGCCAGCAATCTAGCGGGGGGCCGCGAGCAGTACTTC

j_gene: TRBJ2-1
abundance: NA
d_gene: NA
v_gene: TRBV3-1
CDR3aa: CASRTRTEQFF
CDR3nt: TGTGCCAGCAGGACTAGAACCGAGCAGTTCTTC

j_gene: TRBJ1-4
abundance: many
d_gene: NA
v_gene: TRBV30
CDR3aa: CAWSEGNEKLFF
CDR3nt: TGTGCCTGGAGTGAGGGGAATGAAAAACTGTTTTTT

j_gene: TRBJ2-4
abundance: few
d_gene: NA
v_gene: TRBV19
CDR3aa: CASSTTRQNIQYF
CDR3nt: TGTGCCAGTAGTACTACTAGACAAAACATTCAGTACTTC

j_gene: TRBJ1-1
abundance: many
d_gene: NA
v_gene: TRBV2
CDR3aa: CASSVGSGEMNTEAFF
CDR3nt: TGTGCCAGCAGTGTGGGTTCGGGGGAGATGAACACTGAAGCTTTCTTT

j_gene: TRBJ2-5
abundance: few
d_gene: NA
v_gene: TRBV27
CDR3aa: CASSLLSGGPSETQYF
CDR3nt: TGTGCCAGCAGTTTATTATCCGGGGGGCCCTCGGAGACCCAGTACTTC

j_gene: TRBJ1-5
abundance: NA
d_gene: NA
v_gene: TRBV6-1
CDR3aa: CASSEPPGAPLQHF
CDR3nt: TGTGCCAGCAGTGAACCCCCGGGAGCGCCGCTCCAGCATTTT

j_gene: TRBJ2-3
abundance: few
d_gene: NA
v_gene: TRBV6-2/TRBV6-3
CDR3aa: CASSAGSQTISTDTQYF
CDR3nt: TGTGCCAGCAGCGCGGGGTCCCAAACCATTAGCACAGATACGCAGTATTTT

j_gene: TRBJ2-2
abundance: NA
d_gene: TRBD1
v_gene: TRBV5-4
CDR3aa: CASSQDRGRIGELFF
CDR3nt: TGTGCCAGCAGCCAAGACAGGGGGCGAATCGGGGAGCTGTTTTTT

j_gene: TRBJ2-1
abundance: many
d_gene: NA
v_gene: TRBV7-9
CDR3aa: CASSLVQRPGNEQFF
CDR3nt: TGTGCCAGCAGCTTAGTTCAAAGGCCAGGGAATGAGCAGTTCTTC

j_gene: TRBJ2-7
abundance: many
d_gene: NA
v_gene: TRBV7-8
CDR3aa: CASSLGGGGSEQYF
CDR3nt: TGTGCCAGCAGCTTAGGAGGGGGGGGCAGCGAGCAGTACTTC

j_gene: TRBJ2-1
abundance: NA
d_gene: NA
v_gene: TRBV3-1
CDR3aa: CASSDSRVSSHNEQFF
CDR3nt: TGTGCCAGCAGCGACTCCCGGGTTAGCTCCCACAATGAGCAGTTCTTC

j_gene: TRBJ2-7
abundance: many
d_gene: NA
v_gene: TRBV6-2/TRBV6-3
CDR3aa: CASSPLGEGGSYEQYF
CDR3nt: TGTGCCAGCAGTCCCCTGGGTGAAGGGGGCTCCTACGAGCAGTACTTC

j_gene: TRBJ1-2
abundance: many
d_gene: NA
v_gene: TRBV30
CDR3aa: CAWRGFSPGTAVGYTF
CDR3nt: TGTGCCTGGAGGGGCTTTTCTCCCGGGACGGCAGTTGGCTACACCTTC

j_gene: TRBJ2-7
abundance: many
d_gene: TRBD1
v_gene: TRBV3-1
CDR3aa: CASSQEPGTGGVEQYF
CDR3nt: TGTGCCAGCAGCCAAGAGCCCGGGACAGGGGGGGTAGAGCAGTACTTC

j_gene: TRBJ1-2
abundance: many
d_gene: TRBD1
v_gene: TRBV6-1
CDR3aa: CASSDGQEISSGYTF
CDR3nt: TGTGCCAGCAGTGATGGACAGGAGATATCTAGTGGCTACACCTTC

j_gene: TRBJ2-7
abundance: few
d_gene: TRBD2
v_gene: TRBV7-9
CDR3aa: CASSLEISGEAYEQYF
CDR3nt: TGTGCCAGCAGCTTAGAAATAAGCGGGGAAGCCTACGAGCAGTACTTC

j_gene: TRBJ1-2
abundance: NA
d_gene: NA
v_gene: TRBV2
CDR3aa: CASSEERGDGGYTF
CDR3nt: TGTGCCAGCAGTGAAGAGCGGGGAGATGGTGGCTACACCTTC

j_gene: TRBJ1-2
abundance: many
d_gene: NA
v_gene: TRBV30
CDR3aa: CAWSYRLGYTF
CDR3nt: TGTGCCTGGAGTTATAGGCTGGGCTACACCTTC

j_gene: TRBJ2-7
abundance: many
d_gene: NA
v_gene: TRBV20-1
CDR3aa: CSATFRSVARRYEQYF
CDR3nt: TGCAGTGCTACTTTCCGCAGCGTAGCGAGACGCTACGAGCAGTACTTC

j_gene: TRBJ2-2
abundance: many
d_gene: TRBD1
v_gene: TRBV12-3/TRBV12-4
CDR3aa: CASSSYRGLGTGELFF
CDR3nt: TGTGCCAGCAGTTCCTACAGGGGGCTCGGCACCGGGGAGCTGTTTTTT

j_gene: TRBJ2-6
abundance: NA
d_gene: NA
v_gene: TRBV19
CDR3aa: CASGPRPISGANVLTF
CDR3nt: TGTGCCAGTGGTCCGCGACCGATCTCTGGGGCCAACGTCCTGACTTTC

j_gene: TRBJ1-1
abundance: many
d_gene: NA
v_gene: TRBV11-2
CDR3aa: CASSLEPGDTEAFF
CDR3nt: TGTGCCAGCAGCTTAGAACCGGGTGACACTGAAGCTTTCTTT

j_gene: TRBJ2-5
abundance: many
d_gene: NA
v_gene: TRBV20-1
CDR3aa: CSASLETQYF
CDR3nt: TGCAGTGCTAGTCTGGAGACCCAGTACTTC